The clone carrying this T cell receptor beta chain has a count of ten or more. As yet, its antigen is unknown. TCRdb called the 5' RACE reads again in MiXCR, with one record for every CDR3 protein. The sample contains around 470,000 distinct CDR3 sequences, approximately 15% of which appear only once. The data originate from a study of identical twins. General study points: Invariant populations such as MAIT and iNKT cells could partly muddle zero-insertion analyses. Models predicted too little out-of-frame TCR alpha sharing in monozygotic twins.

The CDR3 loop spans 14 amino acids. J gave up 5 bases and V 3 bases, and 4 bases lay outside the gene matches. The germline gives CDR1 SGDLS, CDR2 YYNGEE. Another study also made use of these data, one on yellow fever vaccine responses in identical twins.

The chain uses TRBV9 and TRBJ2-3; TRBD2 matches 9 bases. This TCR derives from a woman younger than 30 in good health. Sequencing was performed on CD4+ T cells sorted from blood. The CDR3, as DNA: TGTGCCAGCAGCGCTCGGCGGGAGGGAGATACGCAGTATTTT. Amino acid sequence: CASSARREGDTQYF.